Below, one T cell receptor beta chain is given with its context. Its antigen remains unknown. The sample comes from a study of cytomegalovirus exposure and HLA in healthy donors. Overall study results and limits: The Asian-associated ancestry cluster reportedly had fewer N-insertions than the approximately 670-donor mean in a later analysis.

Primers included in the PCR were 60 Vbeta and 13 Jbeta primers. TCRdb's copy holds only in-frame clones and misses some; the assay was immunoSEQ multiplex PCR. The table has 120,000 or so clones, 65% to 90% seen once. Sequencing was carried out using PBMCs. This TCR was sampled from a male donor in good health and CMV-seropositive.

The CDR3 nucleotides are TGTGCCAGCAGCGCCACAGGGCCACGAGAGACCCAGTACTTC. This sequence encodes CASSATGPRETQYF. The V and J genes are TRBV9 and TRBJ2-5; the D gene is possibly TRBD1 (6 bases). From germline, CDR1 is SGDLS and CDR2 YYNGEE. V dropped 3 bases and J dropped 4 bases, with 13 bases sitting between them. The CDR3 totals 14 residues.